Presented here are 8 T cell receptor beta chains from one specimen sequenced in a study of siplizumab effects on memory and regulatory T cells. The repertoire was sequenced with immunoSEQ multiplex PCR; TCRdb's copy has only in-frame clones and lacks some. Of approximately 100,000 clones listed, more than 90% are singletons. The sequenced sample was CD4+ T cells sorted from blood. The receptors derive from a human donor in good health. Some clones in this sample may be carry-over from other donors' samples.

J is TRBJ2-7 and V is TRBV10-3, with 8 bases fitting TRBD1. V gave up 10 bases and J gave up 2 bases; unmatched junction bases: 13. The germline V gene encodes CDR1 ENHRY and CDR2 SYGVKD. This CDR3 spans 15 amino acids. In DNA form, the CDR3 reads TGTGCCACCGCGAACGGGGACAGGTGGACCTACGAGCAGTACTTC. Protein product: CATANGDRWTYEQYF.

This clone appeared once. The V gene is TRBV25-1, the J gene TRBJ1-2; 7 bases align to TRBD1. The V and J ends lost 2 bases and 4 bases, in that order; junction bases with no gene match: 4. The CDR3 contains 14 residues. Looked up from germline, CDR1 is MGHDK and CDR2 is SYGVNS. The CDR3 DNA follows: TGTGCCAGCAGTGAAGGGCAGGGGGTCTATGGCTACACCTTC. It yields the protein CASSEGQGVYGYTF.

The rearrangement uses TRBV6-5 and TRBJ1-2, with D maybe TRBD1 (5 bases). The V end was cut by 0 bases, the J end by 8 bases, with 16 bases between. This CDR3 is 15 amino acids long. CDR1 and CDR2 (germline): MNHEY, SVGAGI. CDR3 bases: TGTGCCAGCAGTTACTCGACTGGGAGGGACTTGGGCTACACCTTC. This codes for CASSYSTGRDLGYTF.

The chain recombines TRBV10-3 with TRBJ2-1; 12 bases agree with TRBD2. V shed 6 bases and J 8 bases; nucleotides not matched to a gene: 8. Germline values: CDR1 ENHRY, CDR2 SYGVKD. The CDR3 totals 15 residues. Here the CDR3 reads CAIRRLAGAWDEQFF. The CDR3 DNA reads as TGTGCCATCAGAAGACTAGCGGGAGCTTGGGATGAGCAGTTCTTC.

The chain joins TRBV11-3 to TRBJ1-1; unclear D gene. Trimming shortened V by 1 base and J by 11 bases, and 8 bases separated the two germline ends. The CDR3 runs 11 residues. CDR1 SGHNT and CDR2 YENEEA come from the germline V gene. The CDR3 spells CASSLVVVAFF. The CDR3 coding sequence is TGTGCCAGCAGCTTAGTTGTAGTCGCTTTCTTT.

This sequence joins TRBV11-1 and TRBJ2-5; D not resolved. V was cut by 0 bases and J by 5 bases, with 13 bases left in between. Germline CDR1 reads SGHAT; CDR2 reads FQDESV (reference sequence). This CDR3 has 15 amino acids. In DNA, the CDR3 is TGTGCCAGCAGCTTAGCCGTGACGGCCGGGGAGACCCAGTACTTC. Its protein product is CASSLAVTAGETQYF.

V gene TRBV5-1 combines with J gene TRBJ2-3, with 7 bases that match TRBD2. Losses at the gene ends were 0 bases for V and 3 bases for J; bases not matched to a gene: 1. Germline V CDR1 and CDR2: SGHRS, YFSETQ. This CDR3 comprises 14 residues. The CDR3 loop is CASSLGEGTDTQYF. The CDR3 nucleotides read TGCGCCAGCAGCTTGGGGGAGGGAACAGATACGCAGTATTTT.

The rearrangement links TRBV10-3 to TRBJ2-2, with D perhaps matching TRBD2 (5 bases). V gave up 6 bases and J gave up 8 bases, with 13 bases separating them. From germline, CDR1 is ENHRY and CDR2 SYGVKD. CDR3 length equals 13 residues. CDR3 bases: TGTGCCATCAGGGACTCTGGTCCTGGGGAGCTGTTTTTT. As protein: CAIRDSGPGELFF.